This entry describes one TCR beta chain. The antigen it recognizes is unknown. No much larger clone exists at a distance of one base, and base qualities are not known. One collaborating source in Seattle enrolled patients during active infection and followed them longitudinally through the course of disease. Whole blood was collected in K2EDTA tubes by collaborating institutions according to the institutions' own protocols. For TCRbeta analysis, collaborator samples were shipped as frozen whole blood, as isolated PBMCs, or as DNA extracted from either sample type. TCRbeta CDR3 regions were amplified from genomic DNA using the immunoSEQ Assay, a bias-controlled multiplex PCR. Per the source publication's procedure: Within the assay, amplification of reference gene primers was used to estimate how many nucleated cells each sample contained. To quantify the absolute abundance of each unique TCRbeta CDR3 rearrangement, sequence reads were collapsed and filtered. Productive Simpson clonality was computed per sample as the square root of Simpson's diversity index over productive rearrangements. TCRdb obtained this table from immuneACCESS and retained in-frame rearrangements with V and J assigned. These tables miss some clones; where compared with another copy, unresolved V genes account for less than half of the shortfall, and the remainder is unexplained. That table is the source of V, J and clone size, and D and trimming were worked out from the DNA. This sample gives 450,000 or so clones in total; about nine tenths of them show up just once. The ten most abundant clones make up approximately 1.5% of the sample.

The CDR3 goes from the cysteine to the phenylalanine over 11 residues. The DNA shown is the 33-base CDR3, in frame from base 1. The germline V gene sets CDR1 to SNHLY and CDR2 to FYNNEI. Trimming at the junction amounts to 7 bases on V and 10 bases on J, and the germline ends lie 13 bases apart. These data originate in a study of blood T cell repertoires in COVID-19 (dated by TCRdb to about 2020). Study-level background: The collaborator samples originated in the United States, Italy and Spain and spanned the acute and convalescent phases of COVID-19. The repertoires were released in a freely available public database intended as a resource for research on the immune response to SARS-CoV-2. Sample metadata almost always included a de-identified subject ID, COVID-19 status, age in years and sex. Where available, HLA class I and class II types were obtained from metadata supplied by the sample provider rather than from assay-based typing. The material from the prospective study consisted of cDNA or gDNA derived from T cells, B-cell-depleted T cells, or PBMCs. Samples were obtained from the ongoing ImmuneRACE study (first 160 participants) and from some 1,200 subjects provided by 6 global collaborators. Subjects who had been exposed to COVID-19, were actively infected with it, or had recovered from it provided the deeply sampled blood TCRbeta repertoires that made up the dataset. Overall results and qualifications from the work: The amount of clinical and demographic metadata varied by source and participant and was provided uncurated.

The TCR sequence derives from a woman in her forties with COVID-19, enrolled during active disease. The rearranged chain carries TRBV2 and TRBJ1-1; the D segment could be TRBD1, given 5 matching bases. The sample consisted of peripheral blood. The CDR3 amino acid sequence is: CASKRGAGAFF. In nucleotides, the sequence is TGTGCCAGCAAGCGGGGCGCGGGAGCTTTCTTT.